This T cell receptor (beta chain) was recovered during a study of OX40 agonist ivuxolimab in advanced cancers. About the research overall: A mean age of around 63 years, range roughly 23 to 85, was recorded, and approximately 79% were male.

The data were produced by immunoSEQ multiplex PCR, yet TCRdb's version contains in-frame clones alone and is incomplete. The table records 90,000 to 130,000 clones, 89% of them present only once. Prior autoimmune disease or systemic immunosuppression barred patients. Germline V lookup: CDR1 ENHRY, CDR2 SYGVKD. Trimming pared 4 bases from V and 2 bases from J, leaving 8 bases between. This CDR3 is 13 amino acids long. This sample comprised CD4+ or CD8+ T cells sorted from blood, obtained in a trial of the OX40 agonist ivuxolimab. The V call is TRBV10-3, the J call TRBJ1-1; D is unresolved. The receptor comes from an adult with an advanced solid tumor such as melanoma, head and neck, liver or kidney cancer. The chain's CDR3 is CAISVTDNTEAFF. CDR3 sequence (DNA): TGTGCCATCAGTGTGACGGATAACACTGAAGCTTTCTTT.